This is a list of T cell receptor beta chains from one sample in a study of CD8 T cells in ankylosing spondylitis. TCRdb reprocessed the 5' RACE reads via MiXCR and lists one record per CDR3 protein. The sample holds 500,000 to 650,000 distinct CDR3 sequences, approximately 5% seen once. Sequencing was performed on blood, either unsorted or a sorted T cell fraction (not recorded which). The receptors here all came from a male donor with ankylosing spondylitis. Each CDR3 is given without its conserved first and last residue. Fields, in order: V gene, clone size, J gene, CDR3 protein. Not all rows give a size; the values are once, few, many and, for expanded clones, a class.

TRBV28	many	TRBJ1-5	ASSSGAQPQH
TRBV10-3	many	TRBJ2-3	AISESKTSGIVDTQY
TRBV24-1	many	TRBJ2-3	ATSERSTAQY
TRBV20-1	many	TRBJ1-4	SAAGTGNEKLF
TRBV25-1	.	TRBJ2-3	ASRDRVPDTQY
TRBV7-2	many	TRBJ2-7	ASSSRQGIYEQY
TRBV28	.	TRBJ2-7	ASSPAGTGGEQY
TRBV5-1	many	TRBJ2-7	ASSSWDSYEQY
TRBV29-1	many	TRBJ1-2	SALSDRSDGYT
TRBV4-1	.	TRBJ2-1	ASSHNPGLAGVEQF
TRBV4-1	many	TRBJ1-5	ASSQESDQPQH
TRBV5-1	many	TRBJ2-7	ASSFNGYEQY
TRBV7-8	many	TRBJ1-4	ASSLVPRGTNEKLF
TRBV6-2/TRBV6-3	many	TRBJ1-5	ASSPTGLEVPQH
TRBV11-2	many	TRBJ2-7	ASSLVGTSGYERLSEQY
TRBV6-5	many	TRBJ2-1	ASSYSSSGGNNEQF
TRBV6-5	few	TRBJ2-3	ASSFGPPGTDTQY
TRBV4-1	many	TRBJ2-7	ASSHLGGVYEQY
TRBV3-1	many	TRBJ2-1	ASSRSGTSGWDEQF
TRBV7-2	many	TRBJ2-7	ASSVQVSYEQY
TRBV29-1	many	TRBJ1-1	SVVTNTEAF
TRBV7-3	many	TRBJ2-1	ASSRIAGPSYEQF
TRBV7-9	many	TRBJ2-2	ASSLTGLGTGELF
TRBV5-1	many	TRBJ2-7	ASSLRDRRSEQY
TRBV6-1	many	TRBJ2-1	ASSRDYNEQF
TRBV28	many	TRBJ2-7	ASSPPDRGAKEQY
TRBV5-1	few	TRBJ2-7	ASSPITGGFYEQY
TRBV29-1	many	TRBJ2-7	SGLVAYEQY
TRBV24-1	.	TRBJ2-3	ATSDVGRGGADTQY
TRBV27	.	TRBJ2-7	ASSLSPWASETYEQY
TRBV19	many	TRBJ1-1	ASSIQGKSTEAF
TRBV24-1	few	TRBJ1-1	ATSDSTNGAF
TRBV20-1	few	TRBJ1-2	SANGESYGYT
TRBV18	few	TRBJ1-6	ASSGTASGNSPLH
TRBV12-3/TRBV12-4	.	TRBJ2-1	ASRLARSAVSNEQF
TRBV5-8	many	TRBJ2-3	ASSFFISTDTQY
TRBV29-1	many	TRBJ1-2	SVGQNYGYT
TRBV4-2	many	TRBJ1-5	ASSQEEGNSNQPQH
TRBV20-1	many	TRBJ1-4	SATVGTRPEKLF
TRBV29-1	many	TRBJ2-1	SVDRLADYNEQF
TRBV27	few	TRBJ2-6	ASSLLPPPSGANVLT
TRBV5-6	many	TRBJ1-4	ASSLEGESEKLF
TRBV18	many	TRBJ2-7	ASSPPLPGAYEQY
TRBV6-2/TRBV6-3	many	TRBJ1-5	ASSYSTRRYNQPQH
TRBV7-8	many	TRBJ1-6	ASSLEQGEESPLH
TRBV4-2	many	TRBJ2-3	ASSQDWAVTDTQY
TRBV12-3/TRBV12-4	many	TRBJ2-7	ATAQSSYEQY
TRBV4-3	many	TRBJ2-5	ASSRGVGVQETQY
TRBV10-3	few	TRBJ2-7	ATSPFVGGGSYEQY
TRBV7-2	many	TRBJ2-2	ASSLRVAGWTGELF
TRBV20-1	many	TRBJ2-7	SANDVLAGGADEQY
TRBV7-2	many	TRBJ2-3	ASSLSGGTDTQY
TRBV10-1	many	TRBJ1-5	AAGNQPQH
TRBV4-3	many	TRBJ2-2	ASSHGMPGELF